This T cell receptor (beta chain) was obtained from a study of neurological immune-mediated disorders (dated by TCRdb to the late 2010s). Regarding the complete study: Among the roughly 35 multiple sclerosis patients, relapsing-remitting MS accounted for around 30 and secondary progressive MS accounted for 3. The cohort was made up of 60 to 75 subjects, consisting of roughly 14 HAM/TSP patients, around 35 multiple sclerosis patients and around 20 healthy controls. Longitudinal samples, technical triplicates and paired sorted CD4+ and CD8+ T-cell subsets, alongside PBMC samples, were included among the approximately 110 TCR-beta libraries. Using UMI-based sequencing, the study compared peripheral blood TCR-beta repertoires from patients with HTLV-I-associated myelopathy (HAM/TSP), patients with multiple sclerosis, and healthy controls. Study-level results and caveats: TCR clonal expansion was greatest in HAM/TSP patients and smallest in MS patients, who ranked below even healthy controls. No identical CDR3 amino acid sequences were found to be shared among expanded clones across subjects, suggesting that TCR-beta repertoires were private in all groups. Phylogenetic analysis grouped repertoires from 18 of 34 MS patients into a cluster of related CDR3 sequences, suggesting a possible repertoire-level signature. The MS cluster was not associated with any clinical or MRI features, and the authors stated that larger cohorts are needed.

To synthesize cDNA, template-switch 5'RACE was performed with a primer carrying a 10-nucleotide random unique molecular identifier so that each TCR transcript was tagged. Every sequencing run yielded over 190 million TCR-beta sequences covering 15-18 subjects. The RNeasy kit was used to extract total RNA. The KAPA Real-time Library Amplification kit was used to amplify TCR-beta VDJ regions with primers for the TCR constant region and the 5'RACE anchor. A first PCR added sample indexes and Illumina adaptors, and a second PCR then raised library yield. The roughly 650 bp TCR product was size-selected on a 2% E-gel SizeSelection system after Ampure bead purification. Before pooling, library quality was checked on a Bioanalyzer, concentration was measured with Qubit, and libraries were quantified with the Kapa Library Quantification kit. Libraries were sequenced paired-end 2 x 150 bp on an Illumina HiSeq 2500. To increase sequence diversity, roughly 23-30% phiX was spiked into each library pool. Regarding the original processing steps: The UMI-based MiGEC pipeline processed quality-filtered reads and removed over 75% of raw TCR sequences during error correction. VDJ genes were aligned to IMGT germline references, and each clonotype was defined by a unique CDR3 amino acid sequence together with V-J genes. Clonal expansion, Shannon diversity and CDR3 relatedness (CalcPairwiseDistances, ClusterSamples) were evaluated with VDJtools, and phylogenetic trees were built with CLCbio workbench. Expanded clones were defined as having at least 8 unique UMIs, based on coefficient-of-variation modelling across technical triplicates. TCRdb reanalyzed the raw reads on its own, using fastp at Q25 for trimming and MiXCR for clone calling, and kept in-frame beta chains. Rows with a matching CDR3 protein are joined into one entry that keeps the most common DNA and genes. None of the V and J calls come from the authors' own analysis; TCRdb made them. This sample holds about 92,000 distinct CDR3 sequences; roughly 3.2% were observed only once. The ten largest make up less than 3.5% of the sample.

This clonotype was observed many times. Its antigen is unknown. No base qualities exist here, and no much larger clone lies one base off it. The germline V gene supplies CDR1 SGHRS and CDR2 YFSETQ. Spanning cysteine to phenylalanine, the CDR3 consists of 16 amino acids. Of the read, only the CDR3 DNA is kept; its 48 bases are in frame from base 1. Unmatched junction bases come to 3, with V trimmed by 4 bases and J by 4 bases. Libraries from unsorted PBMCs were made from 2 million PBMCs kept in RNAlater at -80 degrees C until RNA extraction. The multiple sclerosis patients were enrolled in a US clinical protocol that used magnetic resonance imaging to evaluate disease progression. PBMCs were separated from peripheral blood using Ficoll-Hypaque density gradient centrifugation and then cryopreserved in liquid nitrogen.

The receptor was isolated from a woman aged 45-65 years with multiple sclerosis. The chain uses TRBV5-1 and TRBJ2-1; 15 bases in the junction line up with TRBD2. Sequenced material: PBMCs. The DNA reads TGCGCCAGCAGCAAAGGACTAGCGGGGGGGTACAATGAGCAGTTCTTC. Its translation is CASSKGLAGGYNEQFF.